The source of this T cell receptor (beta chain) is a study of control samples from healthy donors and cancer patients. This clone was detected only once. From germline, CDR1 is LNHDA and CDR2 SQIVND (reference sequence). The CDR3 sequence is 12 residues long. The V end lost 5 bases, the J end lost 2 bases, and 7 bases lay between the germline ends. TCRdb keeps only in-frame clones here, not all; method: immunoSEQ multiplex PCR. Among some 100,000 clones listed, roughly three quarters were seen once. This TCR derives from a woman aged 25 to 39 in good health. Sequencing used blood. This sequence joins TRBV19 and TRBJ2-7; D not resolved. CDR3 sequence reads: CASSAPPYEQYF. CDR3 bases: TGTGCCAGTAGTGCTCCACCCTACGAGCAGTACTTC.